This T cell receptor (beta chain) was sequenced for a study of T cell responses to AZD1222 COVID-19 vaccine. Clones were sequenced by immunoSEQ multiplex PCR, and TCRdb holds only the in-frame ones, with some missing. The data hold about 140,000 clones, with about nine tenths observed a single time. General study points: Clonal diversity was possibly underestimated; the donors were predominantly white British and more often female. Sampling captured repertoires only after the peak T cell response. Baseline serology detected seropositivity in only a handful of AZD1222 recipients.

Trimming shortened V by 6 bases and J by 7 bases, and 25 bases separated the two germline ends. Germline V gives CDR1 SGHAT, CDR2 FQNNGV. The CDR3 covers 16 residues. In regard to this clone: As yet, its antigen is unknown.

The chain is built from TRBV11-2 and TRBJ2-7; maybe TRBD1 (6 bases). Material: peripheral blood, obtained on day 0 of AZD1222 vaccination. This TCR was recovered from an adult in good health. The CDR3 loop is CASSISPGQGPREQYF. CDR3 DNA: TGTGCCAGCAGTATTAGCCCGGGACAAGGGCCACGGGAGCAGTACTTC.